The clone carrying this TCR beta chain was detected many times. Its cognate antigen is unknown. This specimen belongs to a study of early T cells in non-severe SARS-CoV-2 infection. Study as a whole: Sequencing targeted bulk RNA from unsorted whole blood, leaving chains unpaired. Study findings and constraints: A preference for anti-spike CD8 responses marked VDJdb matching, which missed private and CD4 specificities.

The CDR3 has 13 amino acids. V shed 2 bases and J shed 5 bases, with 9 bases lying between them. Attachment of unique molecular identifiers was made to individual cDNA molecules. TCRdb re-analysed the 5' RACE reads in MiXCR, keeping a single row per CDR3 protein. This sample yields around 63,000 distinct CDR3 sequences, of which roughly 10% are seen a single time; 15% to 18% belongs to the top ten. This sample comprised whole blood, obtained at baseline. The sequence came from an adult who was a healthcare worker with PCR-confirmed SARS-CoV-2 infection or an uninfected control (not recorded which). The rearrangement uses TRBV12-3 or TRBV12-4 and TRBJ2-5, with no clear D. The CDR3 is CASSLFVVETQYF. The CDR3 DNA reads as TGTGCCAGCAGTTTATTTGTGGTGGAGACCCAGTACTTC.